A single sample gave rise to the 2 T cell receptor beta chains below, sequenced in a study of CD8+CD57+ T cells in acquired aplastic anemia. CDR3 and TCR beta VDJ profiling relied on genomic DNA as the template. Each CDR3 protein is one row after TCRdb ran MiXCR on the reads. The sample lists around 50,000 distinct CDR3 sequences, approximately 50% occurring once. An expansion of CD8+CD57+ cells by flow cytometry had been shown in patients chosen for sequencing. The sample taken for sequencing was sorted CD4+, CD8+, or CD8+CD57+ T cells (not recorded which) from PBMCs. The receptors were sampled from a human donor with aplastic anemia.

This clonotype appeared many times. The chain uses TRBV6-1 and TRBJ1-3; the D gene is possibly TRBD1 (5 bases). Germline CDR1 and CDR2: MNHNS and SASEGT. The length of the CDR3 is 15 residues. Trimming shortened V by 8 bases and J by 3 bases, and 17 bases separated the two germline ends. The CDR3: CASSSVHGHGNTIYF. The CDR3, as DNA: TGTGCCAGCTCCTCCGTGCATGGACATGGAAACACCATATATTTT.

The table lists this clonotype with a few counts. The gene calls are TRBV25-1 and TRBJ1-1; maybe TRBD1 (5 bases). The CDR3 covers 15 residues. The germline gives CDR1 MGHDK, CDR2 SYGVNS. V was cut by 4 bases and J by 4 bases, with 16 bases left in between. This CDR3 reads CASSAWEQASTEAFF. CDR3 coding DNA: TGTGCCAGCAGTGCGTGGGAACAGGCGAGCACTGAAGCTTTCTTT.